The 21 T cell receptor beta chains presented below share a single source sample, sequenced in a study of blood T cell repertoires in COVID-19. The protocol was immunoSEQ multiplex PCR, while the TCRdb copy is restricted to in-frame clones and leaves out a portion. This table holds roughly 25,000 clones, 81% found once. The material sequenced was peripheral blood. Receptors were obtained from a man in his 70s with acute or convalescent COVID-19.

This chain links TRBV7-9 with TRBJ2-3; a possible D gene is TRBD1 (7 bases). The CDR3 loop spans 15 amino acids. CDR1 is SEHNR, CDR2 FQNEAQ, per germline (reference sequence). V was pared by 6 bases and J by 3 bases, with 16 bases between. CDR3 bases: TGTGCCAGCAGGGGCGGGGCAGGGGGAACAGATACGCAGTATTTT. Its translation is CASRGGAGGTDTQYF.

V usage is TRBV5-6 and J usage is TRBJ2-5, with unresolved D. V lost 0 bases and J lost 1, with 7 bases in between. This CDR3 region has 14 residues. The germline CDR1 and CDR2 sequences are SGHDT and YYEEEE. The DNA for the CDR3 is TGTGCCAGCAGCTTGGGGCCTGGCCAAGAGACCCAGTACTTC. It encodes CASSLGPGQETQYF.

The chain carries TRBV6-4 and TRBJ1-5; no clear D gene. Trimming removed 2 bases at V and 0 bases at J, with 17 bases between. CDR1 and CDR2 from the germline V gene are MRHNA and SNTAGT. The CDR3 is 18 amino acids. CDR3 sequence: CASSDGSVNSYSNQPQHF. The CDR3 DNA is TGTGCCAGCAGTGACGGGTCCGTGAACAGCTATAGCAATCAGCCCCAGCATTTT.

The CDR3 reads CAWSVSVRSGANVLTF. CDR3 DNA sequence: TGTGCCTGGAGTGTGTCAGTACGCTCTGGGGCCAACGTCCTGACTTTC. J is TRBJ2-6 and V is TRBV30; D not resolved. CDR1 and CDR2 (germline): GTSNPN, SVGIG (reference sequence). V was clipped by 0 bases and J by 0 bases, with 9 bases between them. This CDR3 is 16 amino acids long. Drawing the rest from reference TRBV30 and TRBJ2-6, the complete variable domain is SQTIHQWPATLVQPVGSPLSLECTVEGTSNPNLYWYRQAAGRGLQLLFYSVGIGQISSEVPQNLSASRPQDRQFILSSKKLLLSDSGFYLCAWSVSVRSGANVLTFGAGSRLTVL.

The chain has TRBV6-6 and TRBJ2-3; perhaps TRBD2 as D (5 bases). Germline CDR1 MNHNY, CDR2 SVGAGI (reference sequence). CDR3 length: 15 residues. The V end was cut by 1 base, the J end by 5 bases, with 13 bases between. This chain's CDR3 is CASSYWGEGKDTQYF. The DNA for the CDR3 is TGTGCCAGCAGTTACTGGGGAGAGGGCAAAGATACGCAGTATTTT.

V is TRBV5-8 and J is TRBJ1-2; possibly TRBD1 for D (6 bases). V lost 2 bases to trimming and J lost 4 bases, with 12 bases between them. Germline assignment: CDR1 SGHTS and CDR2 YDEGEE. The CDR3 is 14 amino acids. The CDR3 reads CASSFRGAGYGYTF. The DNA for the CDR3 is TGTGCCAGCAGCTTTCGGGGGGCCGGCTATGGCTACACCTTC.

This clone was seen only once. CDR3 loop: CASSIGGRGIAEAFF. CDR3 nucleotides: TGTGCCAGTAGTATAGGGGGCAGGGGCATCGCTGAAGCTTTCTTT. The chain joins TRBV19 to TRBJ1-1; the D gene is possibly TRBD1 (6 bases). V was shortened by 1 base and J by 6 bases, with 15 bases between the two germline ends. The CDR3 has 15 residues. Per germline, CDR1 LNHDA and CDR2 SQIVND (reference sequence).

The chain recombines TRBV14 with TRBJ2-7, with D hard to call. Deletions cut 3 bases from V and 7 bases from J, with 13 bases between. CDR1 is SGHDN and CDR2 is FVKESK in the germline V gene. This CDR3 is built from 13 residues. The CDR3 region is CASSHEVLLEQYF. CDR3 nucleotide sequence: TGTGCCAGCAGCCATGAGGTTCTCCTGGAGCAGTACTTC.

CDR3 nucleotides: TGTGCCAGCAGTGGGGCCTCCGGGACAGGGGACGAGACCCAGTACTTC. Protein: CASSGASGTGDETQYF. The rearrangement links TRBV6-2 or TRBV6-3 to TRBJ2-5; 10 nucleotides agree with TRBD1. V gave up 5 bases and J gave up 5 bases; unmatched junction bases: 11. CDR3 length: 16 residues. Germline V gene data show CDR1 as MNHEY and CDR2 as SVGEGT.

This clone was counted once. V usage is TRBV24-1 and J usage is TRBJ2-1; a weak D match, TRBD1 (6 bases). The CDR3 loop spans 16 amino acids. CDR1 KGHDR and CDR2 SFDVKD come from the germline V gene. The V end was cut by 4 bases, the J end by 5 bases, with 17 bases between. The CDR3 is CATSDPAGGRHNEQFF. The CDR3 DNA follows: TGTGCCACCAGTGACCCCGCTGGGGGCCGACACAATGAGCAGTTCTTC.

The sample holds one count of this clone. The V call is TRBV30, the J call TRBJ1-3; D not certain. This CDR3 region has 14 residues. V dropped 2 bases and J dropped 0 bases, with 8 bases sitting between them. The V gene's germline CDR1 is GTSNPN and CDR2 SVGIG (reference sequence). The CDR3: CAWSTGSSGNTIYF. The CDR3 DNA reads TGTGCCTGGAGTACCGGGAGCTCTGGAAACACCATATATTTT.

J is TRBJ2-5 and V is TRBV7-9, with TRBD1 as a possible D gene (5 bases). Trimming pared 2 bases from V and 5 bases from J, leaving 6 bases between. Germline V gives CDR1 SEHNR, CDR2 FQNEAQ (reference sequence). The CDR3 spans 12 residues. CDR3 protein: CASSLRQETQYF. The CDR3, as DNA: TGTGCCAGCAGCTTAAGACAGGAGACCCAGTACTTC. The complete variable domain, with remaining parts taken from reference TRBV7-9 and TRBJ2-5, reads DTGVSQNPRHKITKRGQNVTFRCDPISEHNRLYWYRQTLGQGPEFLTYFQNEAQLEKSRLLSDRFSAERPKGSFSTLEIQRTEQGDSAMYLCASSLRQETQYFGPGTRLLVL.

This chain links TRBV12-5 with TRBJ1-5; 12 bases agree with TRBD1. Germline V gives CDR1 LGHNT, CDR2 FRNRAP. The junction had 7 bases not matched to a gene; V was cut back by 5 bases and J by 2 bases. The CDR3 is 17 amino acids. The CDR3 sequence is CASGPGTGGAGNQPQHF. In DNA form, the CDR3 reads TGTGCTAGTGGTCCAGGGACAGGGGGCGCGGGCAATCAGCCCCAGCATTTT.

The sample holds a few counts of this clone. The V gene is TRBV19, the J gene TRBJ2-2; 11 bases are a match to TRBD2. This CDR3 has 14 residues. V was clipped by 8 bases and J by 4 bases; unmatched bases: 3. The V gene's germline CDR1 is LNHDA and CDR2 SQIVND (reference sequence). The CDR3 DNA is TGTGCCAGTGTCGGACTAGCGGGCACCGGGGAGCTGTTTTTT. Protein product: CASVGLAGTGELFF.

CDR3 bases: TGTGCCAGCAGACGGGACAGCTATGGCTACACCTTC. It encodes CASRRDSYGYTF. The chain links TRBV6-5 to TRBJ1-2; 7 bases are a match to TRBD1. The V segment lost 6 bases and the J segment 4 bases; nucleotides outside the gene matches: 2. Looked up from germline, CDR1 is MNHEY and CDR2 is SVGAGI. CDR3 length: 12 residues.

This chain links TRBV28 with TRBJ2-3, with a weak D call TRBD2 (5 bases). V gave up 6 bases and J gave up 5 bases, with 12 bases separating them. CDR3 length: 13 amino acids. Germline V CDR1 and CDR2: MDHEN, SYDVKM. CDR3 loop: CASRPSSRDTQYF. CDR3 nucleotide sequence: TGTGCCAGCAGACCGTCTAGCCGAGATACGCAGTATTTT. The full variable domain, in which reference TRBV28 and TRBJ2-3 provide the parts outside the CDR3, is DVKVTQSSRYLVKRTGEKVFLECVQDMDHENMFWYRQDPGLGLRLIYFSYDVKMKEKGDIPEGYSVSREKKERFSLILESASTNQTSMYLCASRPSSRDTQYFGPGTRLTVL.

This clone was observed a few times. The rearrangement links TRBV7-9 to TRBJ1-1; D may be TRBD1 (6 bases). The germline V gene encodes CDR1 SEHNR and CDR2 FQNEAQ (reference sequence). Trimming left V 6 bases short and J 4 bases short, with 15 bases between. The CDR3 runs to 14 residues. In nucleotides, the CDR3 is TGTGCCAGCAGGTATGGGGGCGGCGGCACTGAAGCTTTCTTT. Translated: CASRYGGGGTEAFF.

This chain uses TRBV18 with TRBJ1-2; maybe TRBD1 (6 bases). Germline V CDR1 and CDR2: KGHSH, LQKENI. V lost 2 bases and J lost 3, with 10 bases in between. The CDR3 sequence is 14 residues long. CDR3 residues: CASSPGGADYGYTF. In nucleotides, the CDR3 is TGTGCCAGCTCACCAGGGGGCGCGGACTATGGCTACACCTTC.

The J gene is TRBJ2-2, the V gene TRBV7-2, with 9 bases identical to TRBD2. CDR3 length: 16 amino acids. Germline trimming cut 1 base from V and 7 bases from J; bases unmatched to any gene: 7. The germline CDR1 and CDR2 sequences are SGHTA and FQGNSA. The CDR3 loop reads CASSLGLAGTVGELFF. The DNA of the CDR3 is TGTGCCAGCAGCTTAGGGCTAGCGGGGACCGTCGGGGAGCTGTTTTTT.

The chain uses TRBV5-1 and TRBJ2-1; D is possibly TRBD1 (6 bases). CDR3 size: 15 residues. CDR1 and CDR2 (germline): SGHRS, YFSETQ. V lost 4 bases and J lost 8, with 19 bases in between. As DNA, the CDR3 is TGCGCCAGCAGCCTGAAACCACAGGGTGGCGATGAGCAGTTCTTC. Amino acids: CASSLKPQGGDEQFF. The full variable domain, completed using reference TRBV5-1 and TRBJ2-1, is KAGVTQTPRYLIKTRGQQVTLSCSPISGHRSVSWYQQTPGQGLQFLFEYFSETQRNKGNFPGRFSGRQFSNSRSEMNVSTLELGDSALYLCASSLKPQGGDEQFFGPGTRLTVL.

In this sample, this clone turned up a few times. DNA of the CDR3: TGTGCCAGCAGCTCCACTATGAGCTCCTACAATGAGCAGTTCTTC. This translates into CASSSTMSSYNEQFF. This sequence joins TRBV5-6 and TRBJ2-1; unclear D gene. Germline V gives CDR1 SGHDT, CDR2 YYEEEE. Between the trimmed V and J ends, which lost 3 bases and 0 bases, there was a span of 10 bases. The CDR3 is 15 residues long.